The present entry profiles one T cell receptor beta chain with its context. Its antigen is currently not known. No much larger clone exists at a distance of one base, and base qualities are not known. Every patient had bone marrow sampled at the time of active disease. Isolation of bone marrow mononuclear cells was performed by Ficoll-Hypaque density gradient centrifugation. To remove myeloma plasma cells, the cells were labeled with CD138 magnetic microbeads on a MACS separator, and CD138-negative cells were then collected by negative selection. Purity of the isolated cells was checked by flow cytometry on an Attune NxT using CD138 antibodies. Total RNA was extracted using TRIzol reagent and was quantified on a NanoDrop spectrophotometer. For each patient, the CD138-negative bone marrow sample underwent paired RNA-seq and IR-seq. This entry belongs to a study of read filtering for tumor transcriptome and immune sequencing (TCRdb year 2020). Turning to the overall study: The cohort was composed of some 17 male and approximately 15 female patients, with a mean age of 65.9 years and an age range of about 40 to 90. By revised international staging, about 8 patients were R-ISS I, roughly 17 were R-ISS II and roughly 7 were R-ISS III. Using the same bone marrow samples, the study ran both targeted immune repertoire sequencing and bulk whole-transcriptome sequencing and then compared the TCR repertoires from each method. One main goal was a read-filtering strategy for immune repertoire data, in particular deciding whether clonotypes backed by only one read should be removed. TCR-region mapped reads per sample ranged from about 4 to 10.27 million with IR-seq versus only roughly 75 to 1273 with RNA-seq. Whole-transcriptome libraries were prepared with the TruSeq RNA Access Library Prep Kit after DNase treatment. The full study reports these points: Rather than purified T cells, the sorted CD138-negative fraction was a mixed bone marrow immune population. When single-read clonotypes were removed, the proportions of shared clonotypes in IR-seq and RNA-seq correlated more strongly. IR-seq captured clonotypes at much higher depth and more reliably than RNA-seq, and smaller IR-seq throughput sufficed to identify most shared clonotypes. In IR-seq, around four fifths of clonotypes but approximately 3.7% of total reads were represented by single-read clonotypes, whereas in RNA-seq, about 75% of clonotypes and approximately 40% of reads were represented by single-read clonotypes.

TCR libraries were constructed from 350 to 400 ng RNA using the Immunoverse kit, and molecular barcoded adaptors covering alpha/delta and beta/gamma chains were employed. TCR library preparation used the same RNA that was used for transcriptome sequencing. Sequencing of TCR libraries was carried out on an Illumina HiSeq 4000 with 2 x 150 cycles. In the paper's pipeline: TCR reads were aligned to human V, D, J and C references and assembled into CDR3 clonotypes with MiXCR, including quality filtering and error correction. The tcR package in R was used to analyze clonotype counts and gene usage diversity. For inspection of raw mapping reads, RNA-seq reads were mapped by STAR aligner version 2.5.3a onto GRCh37 of the human genome. IR-seq fastq files were randomly downsampled with Seqtk 1.3 to test the effect of sequencing depth on detected clonotypes. TCRdb handled the public reads itself, with Q25 trimming in fastp and clone calling in MiXCR, and kept productive beta chains. Every distinct CDR3 protein forms one entry, paired with its most common genes and DNA. TCRdb's processing, not the study's, gives the V and J calls here. In this sample the table shows about 86,000 distinct CDR3 sequences, over 9% of which occur a single time. The top ten hold about 15% of the sample.

The germline V gene (reference sequence) provides CDR1 GTSNPN and CDR2 SVGIG. Its CDR3 holds 13 amino acids, cysteine through phenylalanine. Only the CDR3 region is kept as DNA, spanning 39 bases read in frame from base 1. Cut back by 4 bases and 5 bases, the V and J ends lie 14 bases apart. The rearrangement joined TRBV30 to TRBJ1-1; TRBD1 is perhaps the D gene, given 5 matching bases. The sequencing sample was made of a population of CD138-negative cells sorted from bone marrow. Per the publication, the cell subset or site label means: bone marrow mononuclear cells depleted of CD138+ plasma/myeloma cells by negative magnetic selection. The source is a donor over 35 with multiple myeloma. The DNA sequence reads TGTGCCTGGATGCGGGACGCGGGGACTGAAGCTTTCTTT. This encodes CAWMRDAGTEAFF.